There are a few counts of the clone carrying this TCR beta chain. V was cut by 0 bases and J by 10 bases, with 14 bases left in between. The CDR3 extends over 15 amino acids. Germline CDR1 reads SGHKS; CDR2 reads YYEKEE (reference sequence). This sample was included in a study of blood T cell repertoires in COVID-19. Measured with immunoSEQ multiplex PCR; TCRdb has only the in-frame clones, and not every one. The data contain approximately 430,000 clones, roughly 85% of them singletons. J is TRBJ1-6 and V is TRBV5-5; D is unclear. This receptor was obtained from a woman in her thirties with active or convalescent COVID-19. Sample: peripheral blood. Here the CDR3 DNA reads TGTGCCAGCAGCTTGGCCTCGGACTTATACTCACCCCTCCACTTT. Its translation: CASSLASDLYSPLHF.